Listed below are T cell receptor beta chains from one sample, sequenced in a study of T cells after yellow fever vaccination. TCRdb itself ran the 5' RACE reads through MiXCR, one entry per CDR3 protein. The table includes approximately 150,000 distinct CDR3 sequences, 7.7% detected once. The sample in question was CD4+ T cells sorted from PBMCs, obtained 5 days after the yellow fever booster vaccination. All receptors derive from a man aged 25 to 40 who received the YFV17D yellow fever vaccine. Each CDR3 is given with its conserved first and last residue. The D gene is left open where the match is weak. Clone size is shown for a subset of rows, as once, few, many or a class of expanded clone.

J: TRBJ1-2
size: many
V: TRBV5-1
D: TRBD1
CDR3: CASSPTGSTYGYTF
DNA: TGCGCCAGCAGCCCGACAGGGTCTACCTATGGCTACACCTTC

J: TRBJ2-1
size: NA
V: TRBV10-1
D: TRBD2
CDR3: CASREASGSLNEQFF
DNA: TGCGCCAGCAGAGAGGCTAGCGGGAGTTTGAATGAGCAGTTCTTC

J: TRBJ2-5
size: many
V: TRBV20-1
D: TRBD2
CDR3: CSARTSGVQETQYF
DNA: TGCAGTGCTAGGACTAGCGGGGTTCAAGAGACCCAGTACTTC

J: TRBJ2-3
size: many
V: TRBV5-6
D: NA
CDR3: CASSLAGMKDTQYF
DNA: TGTGCCAGCAGCTTGGCAGGGATGAAAGATACGCAGTATTTT

J: TRBJ2-1
size: many
V: TRBV10-2
D: NA
CDR3: CASSEGARRTNEQFF
DNA: TGCGCCAGCAGTGAAGGGGCTAGAAGGACCAATGAGCAGTTCTTC

J: TRBJ2-1
size: NA
V: TRBV19
D: NA
CDR3: CASSISSPDYNEQFF
DNA: TGTGCCAGTAGTATATCCTCGCCCGACTACAATGAGCAGTTCTTC

J: TRBJ2-7
size: few
V: TRBV20-1
D: TRBD2
CDR3: CSAMGLAGNEQYF
DNA: TGCAGTGCTATGGGACTAGCGGGAAACGAGCAGTACTTC

J: TRBJ2-1
size: many
V: TRBV20-1
D: TRBD2
CDR3: CSAKQGTSGSYNEQFF
DNA: TGCAGTGCCAAACAGGGGACTAGCGGGTCCTACAATGAGCAGTTCTTC

J: TRBJ2-2
size: NA
V: TRBV12-3/TRBV12-4
D: TRBD2
CDR3: CASSSPLAGVVGELFF
DNA: TGTGCCAGCAGTTCCCCACTAGCGGGAGTGGTCGGGGAGCTGTTTTTT

J: TRBJ1-2
size: NA
V: TRBV20-1
D: TRBD1
CDR3: CSAAQGARYGYTF
DNA: TGCAGTGCGGCCCAGGGGGCGAGGTATGGCTACACCTTC

J: TRBJ2-3
size: many
V: TRBV29-1
D: NA
CDR3: CSVAAGDSTDTQYF
DNA: TGCAGCGTTGCGGCAGGGGATAGCACAGATACGCAGTATTTT

J: TRBJ2-6
size: NA
V: TRBV5-1
D: NA
CDR3: CASSSRVGSAANVLTF
DNA: TGCGCCAGCAGCTCGAGAGTCGGATCTGCGGCCAACGTCCTGACTTTC

J: TRBJ2-7
size: many
V: TRBV4-2
D: NA
CDR3: CASSPPGLFYEQYF
DNA: TGTGCCAGCAGCCCACCGGGACTCTTCTACGAGCAGTACTTC

J: TRBJ2-7
size: many
V: TRBV12-5
D: NA
CDR3: CARLPGLDYEQYF
DNA: TGTGCTAGATTACCTGGACTGGACTACGAGCAGTACTTC

J: TRBJ2-1
size: NA
V: TRBV20-1
D: NA
CDR3: CCARPNLGLHNEQFF
DNA: TGCTGTGCTAGACCTAACCTGGGTTTACACAATGAGCAGTTCTTC

J: TRBJ1-6
size: many
V: TRBV5-5
D: NA
CDR3: CASRGPGNNSPLHF
DNA: TGTGCCAGCAGAGGTCCAGGGAATAATTCACCCCTCCACTTT

J: TRBJ2-3
size: NA
V: TRBV29-1
D: TRBD1
CDR3: CSVSRDREVAQYF
DNA: TGCAGCGTATCACGGGACAGGGAGGTGGCGCAGTATTTT

J: TRBJ2-2
size: many
V: TRBV6-2/TRBV6-3
D: NA
CDR3: CASSFYLQGEWDTGELFF
DNA: TGTGCCAGCAGTTTCTACCTGCAAGGGGAGTGGGACACCGGGGAGCTGTTTTTT

J: TRBJ2-3
size: NA
V: TRBV18
D: NA
CDR3: CASSPPRGEGAGTDTQYF
DNA: TGTGCCAGCTCACCACCGAGAGGGGAGGGGGCTGGCACAGATACGCAGTATTTT

J: TRBJ2-3
size: many
V: TRBV7-9
D: NA
CDR3: CASSLAVTDTQYF
DNA: TGTGCCAGCAGCTTAGCGGTAACAGATACGCAGTATTTT

J: TRBJ2-1
size: many
V: TRBV7-2
D: NA
CDR3: CASSFQTHYNEQFF
DNA: TGTGCCAGCAGTTTCCAGACCCACTACAATGAGCAGTTCTTC

J: TRBJ1-1
size: many
V: TRBV7-2
D: NA
CDR3: CASSLAGGSSAEAFF
DNA: TGTGCCAGCAGCTTAGCAGGAGGCAGTTCGGCTGAAGCTTTCTTT

J: TRBJ1-1
size: NA
V: TRBV15
D: NA
CDR3: CATSRKSQGTEAFF
DNA: TGTGCCACCAGCAGAAAATCACAGGGCACTGAAGCTTTCTTT

J: TRBJ1-1
size: many
V: TRBV6-5
D: NA
CDR3: CASSFRGSPLSNTEAFF
DNA: TGTGCCAGCAGTTTTAGGGGCAGTCCACTTTCGAACACTGAAGCTTTCTTT

J: TRBJ2-2
size: many
V: TRBV21-1
D: NA
CDR3: CASSAGLGELFF
DNA: TGTGCCAGCAGCGCAGGGTTGGGGGAGCTGTTTTTT

J: TRBJ2-5
size: many
V: TRBV5-1
D: NA
CDR3: CASSGGHLGETQYF
DNA: TGCGCCAGCAGCGGGGGACATTTGGGGGAGACCCAGTACTTC

J: TRBJ2-7
size: many
V: TRBV7-2
D: TRBD2
CDR3: CASSPHGLAGVEQYF
DNA: TGTGCCAGCAGCCCTCATGGTCTAGCGGGAGTCGAGCAGTACTTC

J: TRBJ1-1
size: many
V: TRBV30
D: NA
CDR3: CAWSQELNTEAFF
DNA: TGTGCCTGGAGTCAAGAATTGAACACTGAAGCTTTCTTT

J: TRBJ1-5
size: many
V: TRBV20-1
D: NA
CDR3: CSARVGHQPQHF
DNA: TGCAGTGCTAGAGTGGGGCATCAGCCCCAGCATTTT

J: TRBJ2-7
size: many
V: TRBV7-2
D: NA
CDR3: CASSPTRDEQYF
DNA: TGTGCCAGCAGCCCCACCCGAGACGAGCAGTACTTC

J: TRBJ2-7
size: NA
V: TRBV12-2
D: NA
CDR3: CAGGGDPTYEQYF
DNA: TGTGCGGGTGGGGGTGACCCTACCTACGAGCAGTACTTC

J: TRBJ1-3
size: many
V: TRBV6-1
D: TRBD1
CDR3: CASSEALSRGSSGNTIYF
DNA: TGTGCCAGCAGTGAAGCGCTAAGCAGGGGGAGCTCTGGAAACACCATATATTTT

J: TRBJ2-5
size: many
V: TRBV4-2
D: NA
CDR3: CASSGPLQETQYF
DNA: TGTGCCAGCAGCGGGCCCCTCCAAGAGACCCAGTACTTC

J: TRBJ2-2
size: many
V: TRBV20-1
D: TRBD2
CDR3: CSGLREARTGELFF
DNA: TGCAGCGGTCTCCGGGAGGCTAGGACCGGGGAGCTGTTTTTT

J: TRBJ2-7
size: many
V: TRBV13
D: TRBD2
CDR3: CASTILAEPRGEQYF
DNA: TGTGCCAGCACCATTCTAGCGGAGCCTCGTGGAGAGCAGTACTTC